The rows below give T cell receptor beta chains drawn from one sample of a study of T cells in Graves' hyperthyroidism and ophthalmopathy. TCRdb analysed the multiplex PCR reads with MiXCR anew, one entry per CDR3 protein. Of 700,000 or so distinct CDR3 sequences in the sample, about 15% were seen once. The specimen was blood. These receptors were taken from a man aged 18 to 29 with Graves' hyperthyroidism. CDR3s include the opening cysteine and the closing phenylalanine or tryptophan. D genes are given only for firm matches. Clone size appears in some rows only: once, few, many, or a class for an expanded clone.

D | J | V | size | DNA | CDR3
TRBD2 | TRBJ2-7 | TRBV28 | . | TGTGCCAGCAGTTTCTATAGCGGGAGCTCCTACGAGCAGTACTTC | CASSFYSGSSYEQYF
. | TRBJ2-7 | TRBV5-1 | many | TGCGCCAGCAGCGCCCGGACAGCCACCTACGAGCAGTACTTC | CASSARTATYEQYF
TRBD1 | TRBJ1-5 | TRBV28 | . | TGTGCCAGCAGAGAGGGACAGCACAATCAGCCCCAGCATTTT | CASREGQHNQPQHF
. | TRBJ2-6 | TRBV28 | . | TGTGCCAGCAGTTTATCGCCCCTGGACGGCTCTGGGGCCAACGTCCTGACTTTC | CASSLSPLDGSGANVLTF
. | TRBJ2-2 | TRBV29-1 | . | TGCAGCGTTGAGAGGGACCAAGGAGGGGAGCTGTTTTTT | CSVERDQGGELFF
TRBD1 | TRBJ2-5 | TRBV5-1 | . | TGCGCCAGCAGCTCCCAGGGGGCCCAAGAGACCCAGTACTTC | CASSSQGAQETQYF
TRBD2 | TRBJ2-2 | TRBV28 | . | TGTGCCAGCAGGAATAGCGGGAGGGCCTCAGGGGAGCTGTTTTTT | CASRNSGRASGELFF
TRBD2 | TRBJ2-2 | TRBV9 | . | TGTGCCAGCAGTCCCTGGGGGGCGGGAGGACTAAACACCGGGGAGCTGTTTTTT | CASSPWGAGGLNTGELFF
. | TRBJ2-5 | TRBV20-1 | many | TGCAGTGCGCTGCTTTTGGGCCTGGGGGCTCAAGAGACCCAGTACTTC | CSALLLGLGAQETQYF
. | TRBJ2-5 | TRBV10-3 | few | TGTGCCATCAGGGACAGCGGGCAAGAGACCCAGTACTTC | CAIRDSGQETQYF
. | TRBJ2-7 | TRBV24-1 | . | TGTGCCACCAGTGCCCGCGCCGGCGGAGCCTACGAGCAGTACTTC | CATSARAGGAYEQYF
TRBD2 | TRBJ2-7 | TRBV18 | many | TGTGCCAGCTCTGCACTAGCGGGACACGAGCAGTACTTC | CASSALAGHEQYF
TRBD2 | TRBJ2-7 | TRBV28 | many | TGTGCCAGCAGTCGGACTAGCGGGAGGGCCGCTCTCGAGCAGTACTTC | CASSRTSGRAALEQYF
. | TRBJ2-5 | TRBV7-2 | many | TGTGCCAGCAGTTACCAGACAGGCTACCAAGAGACCCAGTACTTC | CASSYQTGYQETQYF
. | TRBJ2-7 | TRBV9 | . | TGTGCCAGCAGCGTAGAAGGCTTCTCCTACGAGCAGTACTTC | CASSVEGFSYEQYF
. | TRBJ2-7 | TRBV7-2 | few | TGTGCCAGCAGCTTACAGTTTTCCTACGAGCAGTACTTC | CASSLQFSYEQYF
TRBD1 | TRBJ2-1 | TRBV29-1 | . | TGCAGCGCCCCGAACGACAGGGACGAGCAGTTCTTC | CSAPNDRDEQFF
TRBD1 | TRBJ2-3 | TRBV2 | few | TGTGCCAGCAGGGACAGGGGAGGGTCAGATACGCAGTATTTT | CASRDRGGSDTQYF
TRBD2 | TRBJ2-1 | TRBV28 | many | TGTGCCAGCCAAGGGGTTGGGACTAGCGGGAGGGCCAATGAGCAGTTCTTC | CASQGVGTSGRANEQFF
. | TRBJ1-2 | TRBV12-3/TRBV12-4 | . | TGTGCCAGCAGTAATCTCTATGGCTACACCTTC | CASSNLYGYTF
. | TRBJ2-1 | TRBV7-9 | few | TGTGCCAGCAGCTTGGCCAGGGGTAGGGATGAGCAGTTCTTC | CASSLARGRDEQFF
. | TRBJ1-2 | TRBV5-1 | . | TGCGCCAGCAGCTCGGACAGATTCATCTATGGCTACACCTTC | CASSSDRFIYGYTF
TRBD1 | TRBJ2-7 | TRBV19 | . | TGTGCCAGTAGTATCTTCTCGAGGGGGCTGCACGAGCAGTACTTC | CASSIFSRGLHEQYF
TRBD1 | TRBJ2-1 | TRBV12-3/TRBV12-4 | . | TGTGCCAGCACTGGGGGACAGGGGTCCTACAATGAGCAGTTCTTC | CASTGGQGSYNEQFF
. | TRBJ2-1 | TRBV5-5 | few | TGTGCCAGCATCCTCACCGGGGATAGCTACAATGAGCAGTTCTTC | CASILTGDSYNEQFF
. | TRBJ1-1 | TRBV7-8 | . | TGTGCCAGCAGCCCAGGGCCTCCTGAAGCTTTCTTT | CASSPGPPEAFF
. | TRBJ2-1 | TRBV20-1 | many | TGCAGTGCTAGGCAGGATTCGACCAATGAGCAGTTCTTC | CSARQDSTNEQFF
TRBD1 | TRBJ1-2 | TRBV2 | many | TGTGCCAGCAGACGGACAGGGGTCAGCTACACCTTC | CASRRTGVSYTF
. | TRBJ2-3 | TRBV20-1 | . | TGCAGTGCTAGGGATTGGGGGGCAGATACGCAGTATTTT | CSARDWGADTQYF
. | TRBJ2-2 | TRBV7-2 | many | TGTGCCAGCAGCTTACACGGGGAGCTGTTTTTT | CASSLHGELFF
TRBD2 | TRBJ2-7 | TRBV15 | many | TGTGCCACCAGCGAAAGGCCAACTAGCGGGACCTACGAGCAGTACTTC | CATSERPTSGTYEQYF
TRBD1 | TRBJ2-7 | TRBV12-3/TRBV12-4 | many | TGTGCCAGCAGCCCCGGGACAGGGGATTCCTACGAGCAGTACTTC | CASSPGTGDSYEQYF
. | TRBJ2-1 | TRBV11-2 | . | TGTGCCAGCAGCTTAGAGGGGGCTCTGCGTTCTTACAATGAGCAGTTCTTC | CASSLEGALRSYNEQFF
. | TRBJ1-1 | TRBV7-9 | . | TGTGCCAGCAGCTTAGGGTGGGCTGAAGCTTTCTTT | CASSLGWAEAFF
TRBD2 | TRBJ2-1 | TRBV3-1 | many | TGTGCCAGCAGCCAACTAGCGGGAGAGAATGAGCAGTTCTTC | CASSQLAGENEQFF
TRBD2 | TRBJ2-3 | TRBV5-1 | many | TGCGCCAGCAGCCAAAATCTAGCGGGAGCGGAAGATACGCAGTATTTT | CASSQNLAGAEDTQYF
TRBD1 | TRBJ1-5 | TRBV18 | many | TGTGCCAGCTCGCGGGACAGGGAAGTAAGCAATCAGCCCCAGCATTTT | CASSRDREVSNQPQHF
. | TRBJ1-1 | TRBV6-2/TRBV6-3 | many | TGTGCCAGCAGTTACTCGCGGCTCACTGAAGCTTTCTTT | CASSYSRLTEAFF
TRBD1 | TRBJ2-5 | TRBV28 | . | TGTGCCAGCAGGAGGGGGCGAGGGGGCCCGTACTTC | CASRRGRGGPYF
TRBD2 | TRBJ2-7 | TRBV2 | many | TGTGCCAGCAGTGAAGCGAAGCGGGGGGACTACGAGCAGTACTTC | CASSEAKRGDYEQYF
. | TRBJ2-3 | TRBV12-3/TRBV12-4 | many | TGTGCCAGCAGTTTCCAGGGGTACACAGATACGCAGTATTTT | CASSFQGYTDTQYF
. | TRBJ2-2 | TRBV29-1 | many | TGCAGCGGGAGGCGCCCGAACACCGGGGAGCTGTTTTTT | CSGRRPNTGELFF
. | TRBJ2-5 | TRBV29-1 | . | TGCAGCGTTGAAGATAGGCTCGGAGGGTACCAGTACTTC | CSVEDRLGGYQYF
. | TRBJ1-2 | TRBV28 | . | TGTGCCAGCAGGGAGAGTGCGATCTTTGGCTACACCTTC | CASRESAIFGYTF
. | TRBJ2-6 | TRBV9 | few | TGTGCCAGCAGCGTCACAGCGGCTGGGGCCAACGTCCTGACTTTC | CASSVTAAGANVLTF
TRBD2 | TRBJ2-1 | TRBV27 | many | TGTGCCAGCAGCTTAGCGGGAGGGATAAATGAGCAGTTCTTC | CASSLAGGINEQFF
TRBD1 | TRBJ1-5 | TRBV20-1 | . | TGCAGTGCCACAGGGGATATCAATCAGCCCCAGCATTTT | CSATGDINQPQHF
TRBD1 | TRBJ2-5 | TRBV5-1 | once | TGCGCCAGCAGCTTGGTAGGGACAGCCCGGTACGAAGGGCAGACCCAGTACTTC | CASSLVGTARYEGQTQYF
. | TRBJ1-2 | TRBV4-2 | . | TGTGCCAGCCGTCTCGCCGATTCTGCCTACACCTTC | CASRLADSAYTF
. | TRBJ1-5 | TRBV2 | many | TGTGCCAGCAGTGAAACGGGACTGGGCAATCAGCCCCAGCATTTT | CASSETGLGNQPQHF
. | TRBJ2-2 | TRBV10-3 | few | TGTGCCATCGGCCCCGGGACAACGAACACCGGGGAGCTGTTTTTT | CAIGPGTTNTGELFF
TRBD1 | TRBJ2-7 | TRBV4-1 | few | TGCGCCAGCAGCCAAGAGGAGGGACAGGGTCGCGAGCAGTACTTC | CASSQEEGQGREQYF
. | TRBJ2-1 | TRBV6-1 | many | TGTGCCAGCACCAGGGCGGGCAGGTTCAATGAGCAGTTCTTC | CASTRAGRFNEQFF
. | TRBJ2-1 | TRBV15 | many | TGTGCCACCAGCAGAGATGCCCTCGTGGAGCAGTTCTTC | CATSRDALVEQFF
TRBD1 | TRBJ2-6 | TRBV27 | many | TGTGCCAGCAGACAGGGGGCTTTCTCTGGGGCCAACGTCCTGACTTTC | CASRQGAFSGANVLTF